This T cell receptor beta chain appears in the sequencing data of a study of T cell changes during pregnancy in multiple sclerosis. The germline V and J ends were trimmed by 6 bases and 0 bases, with 6 bases remaining between them. Per germline, CDR1 SNHLY and CDR2 FYNNEI. This CDR3 has 12 residues. Clones were read by immunoSEQ multiplex PCR, and TCRdb kept only the in-frame ones, dropping some. The table shows some 30,000 clones, with about 90% occurring only once. This chain connects TRBV2 to TRBJ2-7; no clear D. The receptor was isolated from a female donor in good health, enrolled as a control in a pregnancy study. Sample: peripheral blood, taken in the first trimester of pregnancy. The CDR3 spells CASRLFSYEQYF. The CDR3 region has the DNA TGTGCCAGCAGACTATTCTCCTACGAGCAGTACTTC.